A selection of T cell receptor beta chains follows, all from one sample in a study of siplizumab effects on memory and regulatory T cells. Sequencing was performed with immunoSEQ multiplex PCR; in TCRdb, only in-frame clones are kept and a portion is missing. The table records about 120,000 clones, about 95% of them present only once. Sequenced material: non-Treg CD4+ T cells sorted from blood. These receptors originate from a human donor in good health. Both conserved end residues are trimmed from each CDR3.

TRBV25-1	TRBJ1-1	ASRRTTTEAF
TRBV6-1	TRBJ2-2	ASSLGRGSTGELF
TRBV5-4	TRBJ2-7	ASSRALGGSYEQY
TRBV30	TRBJ2-1	AWSGATGEF
TRBV25-1	TRBJ2-5	ASSDRGGETQY
TRBV7-9	TRBJ1-1	ASSFGGLGEAF
TRBV19	TRBJ1-5	ASSIKAKVQYQPQH
TRBV19	TRBJ1-2	ASSLSPQGSFGYT
TRBV13	TRBJ1-6	ASSLGGKGSYNSPLH
TRBV4-1	TRBJ2-7	ASSQDPFLEISYEQY
TRBV28	TRBJ2-5	ASSLSRGIQETQY
TRBV15	TRBJ2-1	ATSTRQTLNEQF
TRBV5-1	TRBJ2-2	ASSFYGFGTGELF
TRBV5-1	TRBJ2-3	ASSRREGTDTQY
TRBV11-2	TRBJ2-1	ASSLVGGTSGKNNEQF
TRBV19	TRBJ2-5	ASKGGVAGALLETQY
TRBV6-5	TRBJ2-7	ASSRTVEAYEQY
TRBV18	TRBJ2-3	ASSPLGTAPVDTQY
TRBV7-2	TRBJ1-5	ASSLPGPVH
TRBV11-3	TRBJ2-2	ASSLDGGAGELF
TRBV5-6	TRBJ1-5	ASSWGREQPQH
TRBV6-5	TRBJ1-1	ASSYWNNLNTEAF
TRBV2	TRBJ1-5	ASSEAGGAPNQPQH
TRBV9	TRBJ1-2	ASSASQERDYGYT
TRBV2	TRBJ1-4	ASGTAGEKLF